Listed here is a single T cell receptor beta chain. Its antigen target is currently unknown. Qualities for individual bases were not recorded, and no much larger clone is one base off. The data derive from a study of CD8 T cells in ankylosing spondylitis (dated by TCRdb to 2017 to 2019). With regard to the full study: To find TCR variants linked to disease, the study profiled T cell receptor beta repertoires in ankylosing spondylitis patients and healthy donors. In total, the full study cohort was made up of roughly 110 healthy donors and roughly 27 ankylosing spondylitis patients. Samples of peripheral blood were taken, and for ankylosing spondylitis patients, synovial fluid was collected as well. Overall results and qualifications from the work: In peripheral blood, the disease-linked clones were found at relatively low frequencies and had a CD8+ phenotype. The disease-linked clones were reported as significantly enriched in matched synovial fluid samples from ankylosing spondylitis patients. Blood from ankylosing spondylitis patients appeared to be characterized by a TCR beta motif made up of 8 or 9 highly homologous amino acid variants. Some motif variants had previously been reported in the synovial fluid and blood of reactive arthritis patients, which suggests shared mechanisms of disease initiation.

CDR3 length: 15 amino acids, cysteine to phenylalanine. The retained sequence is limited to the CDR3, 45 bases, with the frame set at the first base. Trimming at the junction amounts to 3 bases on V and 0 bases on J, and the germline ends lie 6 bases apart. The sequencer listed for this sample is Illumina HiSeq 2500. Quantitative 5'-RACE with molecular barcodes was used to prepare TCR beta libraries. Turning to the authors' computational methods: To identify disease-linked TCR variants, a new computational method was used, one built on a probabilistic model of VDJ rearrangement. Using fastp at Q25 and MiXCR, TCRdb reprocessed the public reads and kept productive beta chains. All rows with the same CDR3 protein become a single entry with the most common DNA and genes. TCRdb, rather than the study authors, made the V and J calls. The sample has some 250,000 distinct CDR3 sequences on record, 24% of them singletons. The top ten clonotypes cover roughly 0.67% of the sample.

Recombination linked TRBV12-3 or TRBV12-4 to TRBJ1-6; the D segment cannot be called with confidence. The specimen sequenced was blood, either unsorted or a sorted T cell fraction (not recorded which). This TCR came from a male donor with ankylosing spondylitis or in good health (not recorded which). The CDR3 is CASSLVPSYNSPLHF. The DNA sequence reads TGTGCCAGCAGTTTGGTTCCCTCCTATAATTCACCCCTCCACTTT.